The 28 T cell receptor beta chains in this list originate from one sample, sequenced in a study of beta chain features in type 1 diabetes. Reverse transcription of all isolated RNA meant that expressed TCRB transcripts were sequenced. Sequencing used immunoSEQ multiplex PCR; TCRdb keeps in-frame clones, though not all of them. The sample holds 680,000 or so clones, about 16% seen once. Input material: naive CD4+ T cells from blood. The source is a man younger than 35 in good health.

The chain recombines TRBV29-1 with TRBJ1-6, with D uncertain. CDR1 SQVTM and CDR2 ANQGSEA come from the germline V gene. V was shortened by 2 bases and J by 6 bases, with 11 bases between the two germline ends. The CDR3 contains 14 residues. CDR3 region: CSVETGQRNSPLHF. In DNA, the CDR3 is TGCAGCGTTGAAACGGGCCAACGTAATTCACCCCTCCACTTT.

The V call is TRBV11-1, the J call TRBJ2-3; D gene unclear. The germline V gene encodes CDR1 SGHAT and CDR2 FQDESV (reference sequence). The CDR3 extends over 14 amino acids. V lost 0 bases, J lost 0 bases, and 4 bases lay in between. Written as DNA, the CDR3 is TGTGCCAGCAGCTTAGCGGGCAGCACAGATACGCAGTATTTT. This codes for CASSLAGSTDTQYF.

V gene TRBV5-6 combines with J gene TRBJ2-4, with D unresolved. Trimming pared 4 bases from V and 0 bases from J, leaving 8 bases between. Germline V gives CDR1 SGHDT, CDR2 YYEEEE. This CDR3 is built from 14 residues. The CDR3 DNA sequence: TGTGCCAGCAGCCCGGGCGGAGCCAAAAACATTCAGTACTTC. This gives the protein CASSPGGAKNIQYF.

This clone was recorded a few times. This chain links TRBV18 with TRBJ2-5; TRBD2 agrees at 9 bases. J lost 2 bases, V lost 2 bases, and 3 bases had no gene match. CDR1 and CDR2 from the germline V gene are KGHSH and LQKENI. The CDR3 is made up of 15 amino acids. The CDR3 loop reads CASSPRTSEQETQYF. In DNA, the CDR3 is TGTGCCAGCTCACCAAGGACTAGCGAGCAAGAGACCCAGTACTTC.

This clone came up a few times. V is TRBV7-2 and J is TRBJ2-1; 14 nucleotides agree with TRBD2. The V gene's germline CDR1 is SGHTA and CDR2 FQGNSA. J gave up 6 bases and V 4 bases, and 2 bases lay outside the gene matches. The CDR3 totals 15 residues. The CDR3 protein is CASSSTSGRANEQFF. CDR3 DNA sequence: TGTGCCAGCAGCTCGACTAGCGGGAGGGCCAATGAGCAGTTCTTC.

This chain joins TRBV14 and TRBJ1-6; possibly TRBD1 for D (6 bases). Deletions cut 0 bases from V and 8 bases from J, with 14 bases between. The CDR3 is 16 residues long. Germline assignment: CDR1 SGHDN and CDR2 FVKESK. The CDR3 loop is CASSQEGTKEDSPLHF. The CDR3 region has the DNA TGTGCCAGCAGCCAAGAGGGGACAAAAGAGGATTCACCCCTCCACTTT.

The rearrangement links TRBV20-1 to TRBJ2-3; 7 nucleotides align to TRBD2. CDR3 length: 11 amino acids. From germline, CDR1 is DFQATT and CDR2 SNEGSKA (reference sequence). The V segment lost 7 bases and the J segment 4 bases; nucleotides outside the gene matches: 2. CDR3 DNA sequence: TGCAGTGGGGAGGGTCCAGATACGCAGTATTTT. This translates into CSGEGPDTQYF.

The table lists this clone with a few counts. V gene TRBV5-4 combines with J gene TRBJ2-4; perhaps D is TRBD1 or TRBD2 (5 bases each). The CDR3 has 15 residues. Looked up from germline, CDR1 is SGHNT and CDR2 is YYREEE (reference sequence). V was clipped by 5 bases and J by 6 bases, with 18 bases between them. The CDR3 DNA reads as TGTGCCAGCAGTCCGGACTCCAGGGCAGCAAACATTCAGTACTTC. This codes for CASSPDSRAANIQYF.

This chain uses TRBV7-9 with TRBJ1-5; D not certain. Trimming cost V 3 bases and J 6 bases, with 6 bases left between them. CDR1 is SEHNR and CDR2 is FQNEAQ in the germline V gene (reference sequence). The CDR3 has 12 amino acids. In nucleotides, the CDR3 is TGTGCCAGCAGCTTGCCAGCTCAGCCCCAGCATTTT. Protein sequence: CASSLPAQPQHF. The full variable domain, in which reference TRBV7-9 and TRBJ1-5 provide the parts outside the CDR3, is DTGVSQNPRHKITKRGQNVTFRCDPISEHNRLYWYRQTLGQGPEFLTYFQNEAQLEKSRLLSDRFSAERPKGSFSTLEIQRTEQGDSAMYLCASSLPAQPQHFGDGTRLSIL.

This clone was counted only a few times. V usage is TRBV7-7 and J usage is TRBJ2-5; TRBD2 aligns across 9 bases. With V trimmed by 2 bases and J by 1 base, 8 bases remained unmatched. The CDR3 length is 17 residues. Germline values: CDR1 SSHAT, CDR2 FNYEAQ (reference sequence). CDR3: CASSLSTSGLSQETQYF. The CDR3 DNA reads as TGTGCCAGCAGCTTATCCACTAGCGGGTTATCCCAAGAGACCCAGTACTTC.

The chain employs TRBV9 and TRBJ1-1; tentatively, D is TRBD1 (6 bases). The germline V and J ends were trimmed by 4 bases and 4 bases, with 20 bases remaining between them. The CDR3 runs 16 residues. Per germline, CDR1 SGDLS and CDR2 YYNGEE. The CDR3 coding sequence is TGTGCCAGCAGCCCCTATGGCACAGGGTGGGGCACTGAAGCTTTCTTT. It encodes CASSPYGTGWGTEAFF.

This clone was picked up a small number of times. This rearrangement joins TRBV6-6 to TRBJ2-5; no definite D call. V lost 5 bases and J 0 bases, leaving 1 base between the germline ends. Germline values: CDR1 MNHNY, CDR2 SVGAGI (reference sequence). This CDR3 has 11 residues. The CDR3 DNA reads TGTGCCAGCAGTCACCAAGAGACCCAGTACTTC. Residues: CASSHQETQYF.

This chain uses TRBV30 with TRBJ1-3, with TRBD1 identical over 7 bases. Germline CDR1 reads GTSNPN; CDR2 reads SVGIG (reference sequence). The CDR3 spans 16 residues. V lost 2 bases to trimming and J lost 0 bases; unmatched junction nucleotides: 7. The CDR3, as DNA: TGTGCCTGGAGTTTACAGGGGTTCCGCTCTGGAAACACCATATATTTT. Amino acid sequence: CAWSLQGFRSGNTIYF.

The chain combines TRBV28 with TRBJ1-1; D gene ambiguous. The length of the CDR3 is 13 residues. Germline assignment: CDR1 MDHEN and CDR2 SYDVKM. V shed 2 bases and J shed 2 bases, with 6 bases lying between them. The chain's CDR3 is CASSLVHNTEAFF. In DNA form, the CDR3 reads TGTGCCAGCAGTTTAGTGCATAACACTGAAGCTTTCTTT.

This clone was counted between two and nine times. This sequence joins TRBV10-3 and TRBJ2-5; no reliable D call. Germline loops: CDR1 ENHRY, CDR2 SYGVKD. CDR3 length: 11 amino acids. Deletions cut 4 bases from V and 3 bases from J, with 3 bases between. CDR3 DNA: TGTGCCATCAGTGCAGAAGAGACCCAGTACTTC. Its translation is CAISAEETQYF.

The chain couples TRBV10-3 to TRBJ2-1, with D perhaps matching TRBD2 (5 bases). The V end lost 5 bases, the J end lost 9 bases, and 14 bases lay between the germline ends. The CDR3 totals 13 residues. Germline loops: CDR1 ENHRY, CDR2 SYGVKD. CDR3 loop: CAISFSGEGEQFF. As DNA, the CDR3 is TGTGCCATCAGTTTCTCTGGCGAGGGTGAGCAGTTCTTC.

The chain has TRBV6-5 and TRBJ2-3; D gene unclear. The CDR3 totals 14 residues. V lost 7 bases and J 2 bases, leaving 13 bases between the germline ends. The germline V gene encodes CDR1 MNHEY and CDR2 SVGAGI. The CDR3 reads CASTTTSTTDTQYF. CDR3 nucleotide sequence: TGTGCCAGCACCACGACGTCAACCACAGATACGCAGTATTTT.

This chain links TRBV15 with TRBJ2-5; possibly TRBD1 for D (6 bases). The V gene lost 4 bases and the J gene lost 1 base, with 10 bases spanning the gap. This CDR3 spans 14 amino acids. CDR1 is LNHNV and CDR2 is YYDKDF in the germline V gene (reference sequence). Here the CDR3 DNA reads TGTGCCACCAGCAACGGACAGCGCCAAGAGACCCAGTACTTC. Protein sequence: CATSNGQRQETQYF.

Only a few counts were recorded for this clone. This chain connects TRBV28 to TRBJ2-7, with D possibly TRBD1 on 5 matching bases. V was shortened by 5 bases and J by 3 bases, with 8 bases between the two germline ends. CDR1 is MDHEN, CDR2 SYDVKM, per germline. This CDR3 is built from 12 residues. CDR3 DNA sequence: TGTGCCAGCAGTGATGACAGCTACGAGCAGTACTTC. Translated, it gives CASSDDSYEQYF.

There are a few counts of this clone. This chain joins TRBV18 and TRBJ2-7; D may be TRBD1 (6 bases). Per the germline V gene, CDR1 is KGHSH and CDR2 is LQKENI. CDR3 size: 15 residues. Trimming stripped 5 bases from V and 4 bases from J, with 18 bases between. CDR3 sequence: CASSTSQGKEYEQYF. CDR3 nucleotide sequence: TGTGCCAGCTCAACCTCACAGGGTAAAGAATACGAGCAGTACTTC.

The CDR3 sequence: CASSSRATAPTDTQYF. DNA for the CDR3: TGTGCCAGCAGCTCTAGGGCGACAGCTCCCACAGATACGCAGTATTTT. This chain links TRBV7-9 with TRBJ2-3, with D perhaps TRBD1 (5 bases). From germline, CDR1 is SEHNR and CDR2 FQNEAQ (reference sequence). V lost 4 bases, J lost 2 bases, and 16 bases lay in between. The CDR3 extends over 16 amino acids.

The chain uses TRBV28 and TRBJ2-5, with 10 bases aligning to TRBD2. The CDR3 contains 15 residues. Unmatched junction bases numbered 6, after V lost 2 bases and J lost 6 bases. Germline CDR1 reads MDHEN; CDR2 reads SYDVKM. In nucleotides, the CDR3 is TGTGCCAGCAGTTTACCAGAGCGGGGGGGAAAGACCCAGTACTTC. It specifies CASSLPERGGKTQYF.

The gene calls are TRBV25-1 and TRBJ1-2; 8 bases match TRBD1. The CDR3 has 15 amino acids. Trimming at V came to 3 bases and at J to 0 bases, leaving 3 bases not matched to a gene. Germline CDR1 is MGHDK and CDR2 is SYGVNS. In DNA form, the CDR3 reads TGTGCCAGCAGTGACCGGGACAGGCCTAACTATGGCTACACCTTC. Protein product: CASSDRDRPNYGYTF.

CDR3 bases: TGTGCCAGCAGTTATTCGGGGGCTTCAGGTCAGCCCCAGCATTTT. This translates into CASSYSGASGQPQHF. The V call is TRBV6-5, the J call TRBJ1-5, with D perhaps matching TRBD1 (6 bases). The CDR3 sequence is 15 residues long. The V gene's germline CDR1 is MNHEY and CDR2 SVGAGI. Deletions cut 3 bases from V and 6 bases from J, with 15 bases between.

Only a few counts were recorded for this clone. The chain is built from TRBV5-4 and TRBJ1-1; 7 nucleotides line up with TRBD1. This CDR3 contains 14 residues. Germline assignment: CDR1 SGHNT and CDR2 YYREEE (reference sequence). V shed 3 bases, J shed 0 bases, and the junction held 2 bases outside the gene matches. The CDR3 is CASSSTGLNTEAFF. CDR3 DNA: TGTGCCAGCAGCTCGACAGGGTTGAACACTGAAGCTTTCTTT.

The chain recombines TRBV7-9 with TRBJ1-5, with a possible D match to TRBD1 (5 bases). The CDR3 length is 15 residues. Germline V gives CDR1 SEHNR, CDR2 FQNEAQ (reference sequence). Between the trimmed V and J ends, which lost 2 bases and 1 base, there was a span of 9 bases. CDR3 in DNA: TGTGCCAGCAGCTTATCTGGGGCAAGCAATCAGCCCCAGCATTTT. Encoded protein: CASSLSGASNQPQHF.

The CDR3 nucleotides are TGCAGCGTTGTGGCCGGGACAAGCGGCTACACCTTC. It is translated as CSVVAGTSGYTF. J is TRBJ1-2 and V is TRBV29-1, with D possibly TRBD1 on 6 matching bases. V lost 4 bases and J lost 8, with 14 bases in between. The germline CDR1 and CDR2 sequences are SQVTM and ANQGSEA. The CDR3 consists of 12 residues.

The chain uses TRBV29-1 and TRBJ1-2; D may be TRBD1 (5 bases). CDR3 length: 14 residues. Germline CDR1 reads SQVTM; CDR2 reads ANQGSEA. Trimming pared 4 bases from V and 0 bases from J, leaving 12 bases between. CDR3 sequence (DNA): TGCAGCGTTGGGGGGTCCGCAGCTAACTATGGCTACACCTTC. It codes for CSVGGSAANYGYTF.